This T cell receptor beta chain appears in the sequencing data of a study of blood T cell repertoires in COVID-19. Study context: The samples span acute and convalescent COVID-19 from the United States, Italy and Spain. Sample material is recorded as cDNA or gDNA derived from T cells, B-cell-depleted T cells, or PBMCs.

The data were produced by immunoSEQ multiplex PCR, yet TCRdb's version contains in-frame clones alone and is incomplete. The table shows around 300,000 clones, with 65% to 90% occurring only once. V lost 0 bases, J lost 5 bases, and 6 bases lay in between. Germline V lookup: CDR1 SGHDT, CDR2 YYEEEE. CDR3 length equals 13 residues. Source material: peripheral blood. The rearrangement joins TRBV5-6 to TRBJ2-1; D uncertain. The receptor was isolated from a human donor in a cohort sampled during active COVID-19. CDR3 DNA sequence: TGTGCCAGCAGCTTGGACAGTCACAATGAGCAGTTCTTC. Protein sequence: CASSLDSHNEQFF.